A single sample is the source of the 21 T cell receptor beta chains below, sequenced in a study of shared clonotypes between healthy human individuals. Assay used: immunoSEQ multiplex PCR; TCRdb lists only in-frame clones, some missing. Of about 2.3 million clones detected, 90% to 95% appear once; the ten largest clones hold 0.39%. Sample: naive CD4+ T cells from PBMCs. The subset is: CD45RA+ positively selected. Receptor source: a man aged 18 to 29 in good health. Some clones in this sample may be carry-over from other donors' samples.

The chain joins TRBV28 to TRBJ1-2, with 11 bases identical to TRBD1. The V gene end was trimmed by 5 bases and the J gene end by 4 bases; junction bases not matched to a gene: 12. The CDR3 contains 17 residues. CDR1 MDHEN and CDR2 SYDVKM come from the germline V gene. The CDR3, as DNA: TGTGCCAGCAGTCCCCGAGGGACAGGGGGGTATAGCTATGGCTACACCTTC. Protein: CASSPRGTGGYSYGYTF.

CDR3 in DNA: TGTGCCTGGAGCCCCGATACCACTGAAGCTTTCTTT. This gives the protein CAWSPDTTEAFF. This chain connects TRBV30 to TRBJ1-1; the D is unclear. V dropped 3 bases and J dropped 4 bases, with 9 bases sitting between them. Germline V lookup: CDR1 GTSNPN, CDR2 SVGIG (reference sequence). The CDR3 is 12 residues long. The entire variable domain, with the rest obtained from reference TRBV30 and TRBJ1-1, is as follows: SQTIHQWPATLVQPVGSPLSLECTVEGTSNPNLYWYRQAAGRGLQLLFYSVGIGQISSEVPQNLSASRPQDRQFILSSKKLLLSDSGFYLCAWSPDTTEAFFGQGTRLTVV.

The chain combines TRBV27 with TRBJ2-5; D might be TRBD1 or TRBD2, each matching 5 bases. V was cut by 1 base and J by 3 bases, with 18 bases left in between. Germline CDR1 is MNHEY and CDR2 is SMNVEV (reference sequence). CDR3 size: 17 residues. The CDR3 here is CASSLYPRRQGEETQYF. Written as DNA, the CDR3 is TGTGCCAGCAGTTTATACCCCCGGAGGCAGGGTGAAGAGACCCAGTACTTC.

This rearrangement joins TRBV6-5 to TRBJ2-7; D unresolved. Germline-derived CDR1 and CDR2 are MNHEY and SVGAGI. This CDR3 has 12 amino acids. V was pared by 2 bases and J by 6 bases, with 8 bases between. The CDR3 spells CASSYPGPEQYF. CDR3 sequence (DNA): TGTGCCAGCAGTTACCCCGGCCCCGAGCAGTACTTC.

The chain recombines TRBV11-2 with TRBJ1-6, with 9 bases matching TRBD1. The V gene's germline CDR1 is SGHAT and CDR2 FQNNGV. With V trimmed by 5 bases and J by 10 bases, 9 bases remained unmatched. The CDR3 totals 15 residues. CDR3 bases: TGTGCCAGCAGCCCGGGACAGGGAATATACTCACCCCTCCACTTT. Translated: CASSPGQGIYSPLHF.

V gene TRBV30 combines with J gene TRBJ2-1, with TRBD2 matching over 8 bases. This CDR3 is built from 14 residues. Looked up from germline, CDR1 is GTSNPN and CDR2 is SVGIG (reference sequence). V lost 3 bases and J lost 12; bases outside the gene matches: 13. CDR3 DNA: TGTGCCTGGAGGGGGTTGACTAGCGACGGGCCGCAGTTCTTC. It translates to CAWRGLTSDGPQFF.

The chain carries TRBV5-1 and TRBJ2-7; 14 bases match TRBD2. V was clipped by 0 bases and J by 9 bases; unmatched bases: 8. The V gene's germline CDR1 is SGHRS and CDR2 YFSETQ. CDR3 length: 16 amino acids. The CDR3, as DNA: TGCGCCAGCAGCTTGGTCGGGACTAGCGGGAGTTTCGGGCAGTACTTC. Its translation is CASSLVGTSGSFGQYF.

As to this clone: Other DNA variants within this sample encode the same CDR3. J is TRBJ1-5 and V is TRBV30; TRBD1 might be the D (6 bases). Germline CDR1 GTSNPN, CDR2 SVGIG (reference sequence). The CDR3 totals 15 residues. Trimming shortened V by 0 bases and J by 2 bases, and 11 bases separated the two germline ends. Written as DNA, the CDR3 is TGTGCCTGGAGTGTACGGGCAGGGGGCAATCAGCCCCAGCATTTT. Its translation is CAWSVRAGGNQPQHF.

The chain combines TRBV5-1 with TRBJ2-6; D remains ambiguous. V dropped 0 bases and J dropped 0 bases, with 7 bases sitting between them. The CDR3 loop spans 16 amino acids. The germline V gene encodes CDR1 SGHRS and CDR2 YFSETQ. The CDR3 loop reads CASSLVLGSGANVLTF. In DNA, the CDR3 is TGCGCCAGCAGCTTGGTGCTCGGCTCTGGGGCCAACGTCCTGACTTTC.

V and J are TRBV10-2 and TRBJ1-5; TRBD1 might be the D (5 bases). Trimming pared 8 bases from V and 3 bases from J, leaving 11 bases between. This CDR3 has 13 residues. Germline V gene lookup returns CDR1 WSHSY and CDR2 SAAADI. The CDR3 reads CASGNRFNQPQHF. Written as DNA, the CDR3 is TGCGCCAGCGGTAACAGGTTCAATCAGCCCCAGCATTTT.

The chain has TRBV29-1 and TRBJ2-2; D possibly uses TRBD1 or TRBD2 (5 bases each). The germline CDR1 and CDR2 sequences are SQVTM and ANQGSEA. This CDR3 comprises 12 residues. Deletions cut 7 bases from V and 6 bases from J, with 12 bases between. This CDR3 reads CSARDASGELFF. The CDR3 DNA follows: TGCAGCGCAAGGGACGCCTCCGGGGAGCTGTTTTTT.

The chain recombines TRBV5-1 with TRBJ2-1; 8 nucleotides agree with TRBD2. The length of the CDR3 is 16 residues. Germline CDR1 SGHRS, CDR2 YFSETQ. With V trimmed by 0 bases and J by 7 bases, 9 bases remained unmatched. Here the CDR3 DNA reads TGCGCCAGCAGCTTGGCCATCAGCGGGAGATCTAATGAGCAGTTCTTC. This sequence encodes CASSLAISGRSNEQFF.

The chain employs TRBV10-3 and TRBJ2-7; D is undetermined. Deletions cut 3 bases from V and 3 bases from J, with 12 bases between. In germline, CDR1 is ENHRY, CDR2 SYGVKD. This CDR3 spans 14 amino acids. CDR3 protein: CAISERLVNYEQYF. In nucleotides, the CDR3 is TGTGCCATCAGTGAAAGGTTGGTAAACTACGAGCAGTACTTC.

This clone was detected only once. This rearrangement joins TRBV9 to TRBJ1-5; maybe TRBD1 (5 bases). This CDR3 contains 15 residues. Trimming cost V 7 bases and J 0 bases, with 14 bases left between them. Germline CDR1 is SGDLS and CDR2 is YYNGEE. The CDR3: CASGPGSDSNQPQHF. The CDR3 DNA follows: TGTGCCAGCGGACCAGGGTCTGATAGCAATCAGCCCCAGCATTTT.

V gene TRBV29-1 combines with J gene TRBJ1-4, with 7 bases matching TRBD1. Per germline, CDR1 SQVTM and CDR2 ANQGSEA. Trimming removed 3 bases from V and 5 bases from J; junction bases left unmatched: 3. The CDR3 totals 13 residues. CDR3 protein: CSVDTGQNEKLFF. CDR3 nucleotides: TGCAGCGTTGACACGGGACAGAATGAAAAACTGTTTTTT.

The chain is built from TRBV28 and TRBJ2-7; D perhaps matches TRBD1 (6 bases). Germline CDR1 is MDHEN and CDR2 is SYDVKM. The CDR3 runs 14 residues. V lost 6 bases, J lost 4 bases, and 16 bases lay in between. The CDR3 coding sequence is TGTGCCAGCAGCAGGGCAGGGGCTGGGTACGAGCAGTACTTC. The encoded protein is CASSRAGAGYEQYF.

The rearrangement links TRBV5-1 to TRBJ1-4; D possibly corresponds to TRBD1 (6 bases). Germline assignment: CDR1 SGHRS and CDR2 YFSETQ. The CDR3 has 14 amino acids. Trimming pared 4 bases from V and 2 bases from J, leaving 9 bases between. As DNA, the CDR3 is TGCGCCAGCAGCCACGACAGGACTAATGAAAAACTGTTTTTT. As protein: CASSHDRTNEKLFF.

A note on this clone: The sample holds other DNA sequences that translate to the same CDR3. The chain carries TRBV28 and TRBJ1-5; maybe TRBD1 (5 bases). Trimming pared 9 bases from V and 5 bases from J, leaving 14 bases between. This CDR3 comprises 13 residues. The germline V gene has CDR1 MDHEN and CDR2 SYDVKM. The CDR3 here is CASIRGGDQPQHF. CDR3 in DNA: TGTGCCAGTATAAGGGGTGGCGATCAGCCCCAGCATTTT.

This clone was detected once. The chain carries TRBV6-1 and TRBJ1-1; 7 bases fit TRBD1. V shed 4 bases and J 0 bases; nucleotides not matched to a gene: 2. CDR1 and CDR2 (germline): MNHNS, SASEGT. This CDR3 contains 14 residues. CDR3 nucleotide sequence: TGTGCCAGCAGTGTGGACAGGTTGAACACTGAAGCTTTCTTT. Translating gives CASSVDRLNTEAFF.

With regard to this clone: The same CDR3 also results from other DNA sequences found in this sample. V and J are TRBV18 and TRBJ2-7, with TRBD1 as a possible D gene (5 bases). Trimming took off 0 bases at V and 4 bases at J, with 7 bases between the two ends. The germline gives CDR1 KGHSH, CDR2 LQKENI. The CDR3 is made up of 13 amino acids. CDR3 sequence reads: CASSPPGDYEQYF. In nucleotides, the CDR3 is TGTGCCAGCTCACCACCAGGGGATTACGAGCAGTACTTC.

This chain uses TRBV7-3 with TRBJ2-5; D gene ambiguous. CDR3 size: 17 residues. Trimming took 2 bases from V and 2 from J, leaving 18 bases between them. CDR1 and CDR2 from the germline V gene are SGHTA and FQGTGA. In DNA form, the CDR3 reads TGTGCCAGCAGCTTAGATGCCCGTGAACTCCCTCAAGAGACCCAGTACTTC. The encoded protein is CASSLDARELPQETQYF.